Presented here are 8 T cell receptor beta chains from one specimen sequenced in a study of shared clonotypes between healthy human individuals. Assay used: immunoSEQ multiplex PCR; TCRdb lists only in-frame clones, some missing. Here the sample spans 2.5 million or so clones, approximately 90% being singletons. The sequenced sample was naive CD4+ T cells sorted from blood. Subset indicated: CD45RA+ positively selected. These TCRs come from a man aged 18 to 29 in good health.

Details on this clone: The junction and the germline gene differ at one end; a read error may be behind it. The rearrangement joins TRBV7-9 to TRBJ1-2; D call uncertain. This CDR3 has 14 residues. In germline, CDR1 is SEHNR, CDR2 FQNEAQ (reference sequence). In DNA form, the CDR3 reads TGTGCCAGCAGCTCCTCCATGGGGTATTCCCACCACCTCTTC. It specifies CASSSSMGYSHHLF.

Comment on this clone: Other nucleotide sequences in the sample specify the same CDR3. The CDR3 sequence: CAWSGGTDTQYF. CDR3 nucleotide sequence: TGTGCCTGGAGTGGGGGCACAGATACGCAGTATTTT. The V gene is TRBV30, the J gene TRBJ2-3, with no clear D. V lost 1 base, J lost 1 base, and 3 bases lay in between. This CDR3 has 12 amino acids. Germline CDR1 and CDR2: GTSNPN and SVGIG (reference sequence).

This chain links TRBV4-1 with TRBJ2-5, with 8 bases fitting TRBD2. Germline V CDR1 and CDR2: MGHRA, YSYEKL. CDR3 length equals 14 residues. The J segment lost 4 bases and the V segment lost 4 bases, leaving 5 bases of the junction unmatched. CDR3 in amino acids: CASSRARGGETQYF. CDR3 coding DNA: TGCGCCAGCAGCCGGGCCCGGGGGGGAGAGACCCAGTACTTC.

J is TRBJ1-6 and V is TRBV7-6; tentatively, D is TRBD1 (5 bases). In germline, CDR1 is SGHVS, CDR2 FNYEAQ. V lost 1 base to trimming and J lost 10 bases, with 14 bases between them. The CDR3 spans 15 residues. Written as DNA, the CDR3 is TGTGCCAGCAGCTTAGGTCAGCAGGGTGCATCACCCCTCCACTTT. It specifies CASSLGQQGASPLHF.

The chain combines TRBV28 with TRBJ1-6; D gene unclear. This CDR3 is built from 14 residues. The ends were cut back, 4 bases at V and 9 bases at J, with 13 bases in the middle. Germline assignment: CDR1 MDHEN and CDR2 SYDVKM. CDR3 bases: TGTGCCAGCAGTTGGCCCCATGAGCGTTCACCCCTCCACTTT. Protein: CASSWPHERSPLHF.

J is TRBJ1-5 and V is TRBV30; D is unresolved. Per the germline V gene, CDR1 is GTSNPN and CDR2 is SVGIG (reference sequence). The CDR3 covers 13 residues. V lost 1 base, J lost 7 bases, and 11 bases lay in between. DNA for the CDR3: TGTGCCTGGAGTGCCGGGGTTGAGCAGCCCCAGCATTTT. Protein sequence: CAWSAGVEQPQHF.

Concerning this clone: The sample has other DNA sequences that encode this CDR3 too. The chain links TRBV28 to TRBJ2-6; possible D gene TRBD2, 5 bases. The CDR3 totals 15 residues. V lost 2 bases and J 1 base, leaving 6 bases between the germline ends. The germline CDR1 and CDR2 sequences are MDHEN and SYDVKM. The CDR3 bases are TGTGCCAGCAGTTTAGCGGGTTCTGGGGCCAACGTCCTGACTTTC. This gives the protein CASSLAGSGANVLTF.

Comment on this clone: Additional DNA sequences in this sample encode the identical CDR3. V is TRBV5-1 and J is TRBJ1-1; D is unresolved. This CDR3 is 13 amino acids long. Germline V gene sequence: CDR1 SGHRS, CDR2 YFSETQ. With 0 bases removed from V and 7 bases from J, the gap between germline ends came to 10 bases. The CDR3 DNA sequence: TGCGCCAGCAGCTTGGACGGGTGGTTTGAAGCTTTCTTT. This codes for CASSLDGWFEAFF. Together with reference TRBV5-1 and TRBJ1-1, the CDR3 gives the full variable domain: KAGVTQTPRYLIKTRGQQVTLSCSPISGHRSVSWYQQTPGQGLQFLFEYFSETQRNKGNFPGRFSGRQFSNSRSEMNVSTLELGDSALYLCASSLDGWFEAFFGQGTRLTVV.